These T cell receptor beta chains were read from a single sample in a study of shared clonotypes between healthy human individuals. The protocol was immunoSEQ multiplex PCR, while the TCRdb copy is restricted to in-frame clones and leaves out a portion. The data contain 450,000 to 650,000 clones, about 80% of them singletons. The source material was PBMCs. These receptors came from a woman aged 35 to 49 in good health. Some clones in this sample may be carry-over from other donors' samples. Each CDR3 is given with its conserved first and last residue.

j_gene,v_gene,CDR3aa
TRBJ2-7,TRBV28,CASTNRGPYEQYF
TRBJ2-7,TRBV7-2,CASSLNGAVLGEQYF
TRBJ1-2,TRBV18,CASSPQVPDRGDHYGYTF
TRBJ1-2,TRBV10-3,CATRLGDYGYTF
TRBJ1-3,TRBV28,CASRSGRGFNTIYF
TRBJ2-2,TRBV5-1,CASSPRLAGYTGELFF
TRBJ2-3,TRBV28,CASSYEHTTDTQYF
TRBJ1-5,TRBV15,CATSRGGNQPQHF
TRBJ2-2,TRBV5-1,CASSFSRNTGELFF
TRBJ1-5,TRBV15,CATSRDLGAGQPQHF
TRBJ2-3,TRBV5-1,CASSYSRDSSTDTQYF
TRBJ2-2,TRBV10-2,CASSESRGASGRNTGELFF
TRBJ2-7,TRBV2,CASSASGTEDYEQYF
TRBJ2-5,TRBV5-4,CASSSRIRGRQETQYF
TRBJ2-2,TRBV9,CASSALGPGLVTGELFF
TRBJ2-7,TRBV9,CASSVEQGADEQYF
TRBJ2-2,TRBV4-1,CASSQRLGGNTGELFF
TRBJ1-4,TRBV7-2,CASSLGLGGETTGEKLFF
TRBJ2-6,TRBV7-9,CASSLLGPGSGANVLTF
TRBJ2-7,TRBV28,CASSLVSGTYEQYF
TRBJ1-2,TRBV5-4,CASSLRDGYSGYTF
TRBJ2-5,TRBV4-2,CASSPERAQETQYF
TRBJ2-5,TRBV14,CASSALTGVETQYF
TRBJ2-5,TRBV19,CASSTDSQRTQYF
TRBJ1-5,TRBV7-2,CASSPRRATGQPQHF
TRBJ1-1,TRBV9,CASSRQMNTEAFF
TRBJ1-5,TRBV7-9,CASSFRGSNQPQHF
TRBJ2-2,TRBV10-3,CAIRTSGRSTGELFF
TRBJ1-1,TRBV19,CASSIRDTEAFF
TRBJ1-1,TRBV19,CASSILRGVATEAFF
TRBJ1-1,TRBV4-1,CASSQDLGLVRINTEAFF
TRBJ2-1,TRBV30,CAWSVGGKRQFF
TRBJ2-2,TRBV18,CASSPTTQSLAGELFF